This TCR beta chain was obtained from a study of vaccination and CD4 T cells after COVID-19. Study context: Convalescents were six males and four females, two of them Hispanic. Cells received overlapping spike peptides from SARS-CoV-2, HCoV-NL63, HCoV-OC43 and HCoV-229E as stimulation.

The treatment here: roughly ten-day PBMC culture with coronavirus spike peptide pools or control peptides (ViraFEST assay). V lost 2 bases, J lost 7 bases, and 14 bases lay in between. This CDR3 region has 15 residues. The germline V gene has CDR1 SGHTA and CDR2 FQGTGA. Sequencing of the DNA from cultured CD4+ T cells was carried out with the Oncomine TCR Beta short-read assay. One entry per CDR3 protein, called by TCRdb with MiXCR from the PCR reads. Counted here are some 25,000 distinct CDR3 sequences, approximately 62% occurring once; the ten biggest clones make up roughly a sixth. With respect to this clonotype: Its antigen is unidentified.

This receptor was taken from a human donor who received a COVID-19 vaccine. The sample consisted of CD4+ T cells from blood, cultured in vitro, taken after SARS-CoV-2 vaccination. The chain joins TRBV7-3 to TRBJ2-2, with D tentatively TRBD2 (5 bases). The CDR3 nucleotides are TGTGCCAGCAGCTTAGGGCCATCCGGGGACGGGGAGCTGTTTTTT. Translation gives CASSLGPSGDGELFF.